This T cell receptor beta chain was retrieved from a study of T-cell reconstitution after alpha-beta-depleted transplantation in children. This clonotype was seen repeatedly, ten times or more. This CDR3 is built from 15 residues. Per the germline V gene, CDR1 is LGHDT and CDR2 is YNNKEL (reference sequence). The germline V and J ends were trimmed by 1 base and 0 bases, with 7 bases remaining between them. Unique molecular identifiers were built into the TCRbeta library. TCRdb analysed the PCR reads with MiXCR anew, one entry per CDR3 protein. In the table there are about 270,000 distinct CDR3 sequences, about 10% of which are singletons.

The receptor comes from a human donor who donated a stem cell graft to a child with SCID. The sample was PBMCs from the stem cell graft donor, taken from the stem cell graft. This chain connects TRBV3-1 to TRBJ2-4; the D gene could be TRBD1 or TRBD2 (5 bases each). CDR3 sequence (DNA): TGTGCCAGCAGCCAAGCGGGGCTAGCCAAAAACATTCAGTACTTC. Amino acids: CASSQAGLAKNIQYF.